The text below deals with one TCR beta chain. The target antigen is unknown. The identical CDR3 is also encoded by other nucleotide sequences in the sample. These data belong to a study of T cell responses to AZD1222 COVID-19 vaccine. General observations from the study: The study found vaccine-associated CD4 TCRs spanning spike, dominant at 160-218 and 743-854. Nearly half of spike-specific TCRs reportedly target unmutated variant regions.

The CDR3 totals 11 residues. Germline V gene data show CDR1 as KGHDR and CDR2 as SFDVKD. V dropped 9 bases and J dropped 8 bases, with 9 bases sitting between them. Profiled with immunoSEQ multiplex PCR; TCRdb holds only in-frame clones, not every one. The data contain under 200,000 clones, about 93% of them seen just once; the ten biggest clones take up about 0.64%. The chain has TRBV24-1 and TRBJ2-2; D unclear. This specimen was peripheral blood, taken on day 0 of AZD1222 vaccination. The TCR sequence derives from an adult in good health. CDR3 coding DNA: TGTGCCACCTCAGGCGGAGGGGAGCTGTTTTTT. It specifies CATSGGGELFF.